These 28 T cell receptor beta chains were all obtained from the same sample, sequenced in a study of shared clonotypes between healthy human individuals. Using immunoSEQ multiplex PCR, the repertoire was profiled, and TCRdb retains in-frame clones only, with some absent. Altogether 1,400,000 or so clones are present, about 98.5% being singletons, with the ten largest covering under 0.45%. Sequencing was carried out using naive CD4+ T cells sorted from blood. Subset specified: CD45RA+ positively selected. The receptors originated from a man aged 25-45 years in good health.

This clone was seen once. The chain joins TRBV5-1 to TRBJ1-1; the D is unclear. Looked up from germline, CDR1 is SGHRS and CDR2 is YFSETQ. The V end was cut by 0 bases, the J end by 2 bases, with 11 bases between. This CDR3 has 15 residues. DNA of the CDR3: TGCGCCAGCAGCTTGGATTGGGGTCTCAACACTGAAGCTTTCTTT. Its translation: CASSLDWGLNTEAFF.

This clone came up once. The chain carries TRBV18 and TRBJ2-7, with a weak D call TRBD2 (7 bases). There are 14 residues in the CDR3. CDR1 KGHSH and CDR2 LQKENI come from the germline V gene. V shed 6 bases and J shed 2 bases, with 14 bases lying between them. The CDR3 sequence is CASSRGGTTYEQYF. CDR3 bases: TGTGCCAGCTCGAGGGGGGGGACTACCTACGAGCAGTACTTC.

This chain joins TRBV5-6 and TRBJ2-1, with TRBD2 identical over 10 bases. The CDR3 has 17 amino acids. V lost 5 bases to trimming and J lost 9 bases; unmatched junction nucleotides: 17. Looked up from germline, CDR1 is SGHDT and CDR2 is YYEEEE. The CDR3 bases are TGTGCCAGCAGTTTGATAACCCTGGGACTAGCGAGAGGTGAGCAGTTCTTC. Its translation: CASSLITLGLARGEQFF.

The chain links TRBV5-6 to TRBJ2-7, with TRBD2 matching 11 bases. CDR1 SGHDT and CDR2 YYEEEE come from the germline V gene. Trimming at V came to 0 bases and at J to 6 bases, leaving 5 bases not matched to a gene. The CDR3 loop spans 15 amino acids. The CDR3 reads CASSLALAGGREQYF. The CDR3 nucleotides read TGTGCCAGCAGCTTGGCCTTAGCGGGAGGGCGCGAGCAGTACTTC. Looking up the rest from reference TRBV5-6 and TRBJ2-7 gives the full variable domain: DAGVTQSPTHLIKTRGQQVTLRCSPKSGHDTVSWYQQALGQGPQFIFQYYEEEERQRGNFPDRFSGHQFPNYSSELNVNALLLGDSALYLCASSLALAGGREQYFGPGTRLTVT.

The V gene is TRBV9, the J gene TRBJ2-1, with a weak D call TRBD2 (5 bases). There are 15 residues in the CDR3. The germline V gene encodes CDR1 SGDLS and CDR2 YYNGEE. Trimming removed 0 bases at V and 5 bases at J, with 12 bases between. For the CDR3, the DNA is TGTGCCAGCAGCGTAGAGGCTAGCCCGAACAATGAGCAGTTCTTC. Its protein product is CASSVEASPNNEQFF.

The chain has TRBV29-1 and TRBJ2-1, with a tentative D call TRBD2 (5 bases). The CDR3 consists of 17 residues. V was trimmed by 0 bases and J by 0 bases, leaving 15 bases between them. From germline, CDR1 is SQVTM and CDR2 ANQGSEA. Written as DNA, the CDR3 is TGCAGCGTTGAAGATCGAGGAGCGAGGGACTCCTACAATGAGCAGTTCTTC. Its protein is CSVEDRGARDSYNEQFF.

The V gene is TRBV7-9, the J gene TRBJ1-2, with D uncertain. Germline-derived CDR1 and CDR2 are SEHNR and FQNEAQ (reference sequence). V was clipped by 0 bases and J by 5 bases, with 13 bases between them. The CDR3 runs 15 residues. CDR3 sequence: CASSLAHTQSYGYTF. In DNA, the CDR3 is TGTGCCAGCAGCTTAGCGCACACACAGAGTTATGGCTACACCTTC.

V gene TRBV7-9 combines with J gene TRBJ1-1; weak D call: TRBD1 (6 bases). Germline CDR1 is SEHNR and CDR2 is FQNEAQ (reference sequence). V lost 0 bases, J lost 5 bases, and 13 bases lay in between. The length of the CDR3 is 15 residues. CDR3 residues: CASSLARTAGTEAFF. The CDR3 DNA is TGTGCCAGCAGCTTAGCGAGGACAGCCGGAACTGAAGCTTTCTTT.

This sequence joins TRBV7-2 and TRBJ1-1; D not certain. The V gene lost 2 bases and the J gene lost 1 base, with 17 bases spanning the gap. The CDR3 totals 17 residues. Germline CDR1 is SGHTA and CDR2 is FQGNSA. The CDR3 coding sequence is TGTGCCAGCAGCTTATCGCGGGCCACACGGGCGAACACTGAAGCTTTCTTT. It codes for CASSLSRATRANTEAFF.

CDR3 region: CASSPWTGLSQPQHF. CDR3 sequence (DNA): TGTGCCAGCAGCCCCTGGACAGGTCTTAGTCAGCCCCAGCATTTT. V is TRBV5-5 and J is TRBJ1-5; 7 bases line up with TRBD1. CDR1 is SGHKS and CDR2 is YYEKEE in the germline V gene (reference sequence). With 4 bases clipped from V and 6 bases from J, the junction kept 10 bases outside the gene matches. This CDR3 contains 15 residues.

V is TRBV4-1 and J is TRBJ1-1, with D unresolved. Looked up from germline, CDR1 is MGHRA and CDR2 is YSYEKL. Trimming cost V 0 bases and J 0 bases, with 14 bases left between them. The CDR3 spans 17 residues. The CDR3 DNA reads TGCGCCAGCAGCCAAGAGGCGCAGGAGTCACTGAACACTGAAGCTTTCTTT. Protein sequence: CASSQEAQESLNTEAFF.

The chain links TRBV5-1 to TRBJ2-7, with 9 bases matching TRBD1. Unmatched junction bases numbered 8, after V lost 1 base and J lost 3 bases. The CDR3 extends over 16 amino acids. Germline CDR1 is SGHRS and CDR2 is YFSETQ. CDR3 coding DNA: TGCGCCAGCAGCTTGCAACCGGGACAGGGTAACTACGAGCAGTACTTC. Its protein product is CASSLQPGQGNYEQYF.

J is TRBJ2-7 and V is TRBV6-6; 8 bases are shared with TRBD2. In germline, CDR1 is MNHNY, CDR2 SVGAGI (reference sequence). The CDR3 is made up of 14 amino acids. With V trimmed by 2 bases and J by 5 bases, 5 bases remained unmatched. CDR3 loop: CASSYEGTSNEQYF. The CDR3 coding sequence is TGTGCCAGCAGTTACGAAGGGACTAGTAACGAGCAGTACTTC.

This chain uses TRBV19 with TRBJ2-7; a possible D gene is TRBD2 (6 bases). CDR1 and CDR2 (germline): LNHDA, SQIVND (reference sequence). Trimming removed 5 bases at V and 1 base at J, with 12 bases between. This CDR3 contains 14 residues. The CDR3 nucleotides are TGTGCCAGTAGTCTCTCCCGGGGGTCCTACGAGCAGTACTTC. This codes for CASSLSRGSYEQYF.

J is TRBJ2-7 and V is TRBV2; TRBD1 is a possible D gene (6 bases). Germline CDR1 is SNHLY and CDR2 is FYNNEI. Trimming cost V 4 bases and J 6 bases, with 16 bases left between them. CDR3 length equals 14 residues. CDR3 DNA sequence: TGTGCCAGCAGTGTTTTACAGGGATTAGGCGAGCAGTACTTC. Amino acids: CASSVLQGLGEQYF.

V usage is TRBV7-2 and J usage is TRBJ2-3; 7 bases match TRBD1. The CDR3 spans 15 residues. With V trimmed by 0 bases and J by 3 bases, 3 bases remained unmatched. Germline lookup yields CDR1 SGHTA and CDR2 FQGNSA. CDR3 in DNA: TGTGCCAGCAGCTTAGCGTACAGGGGAACAGATACGCAGTATTTT. Its translation: CASSLAYRGTDTQYF.

The chain is built from TRBV29-1 and TRBJ2-5, with 8 bases matching TRBD1. CDR3 length: 12 amino acids. V lost 8 bases and J lost 5; bases outside the gene matches: 7. Germline CDR1 and CDR2: SQVTM and ANQGSEA. The CDR3, as DNA: TGCAGCCTAGGACAGGGCAGGGAGACCCAGTACTTC. It is translated as CSLGQGRETQYF.

The chain couples TRBV27 to TRBJ1-4; D unclear. From germline, CDR1 is MNHEY and CDR2 SMNVEV (reference sequence). The CDR3 spans 16 residues. The ends were cut back, 5 bases at V and 8 bases at J, with 21 bases in the middle. The CDR3 loop reads CASSRPGGPLREKLFF. Here the CDR3 DNA reads TGTGCCAGCAGTCGCCCTGGAGGCCCCTTAAGGGAAAAACTGTTTTTT.

Comment on this clone: In the same sample, other DNA sequences code for this CDR3. V is TRBV9 and J is TRBJ2-1, with 9 bases that match TRBD2. Losses at the gene ends were 3 bases for V and 6 bases for J; bases not matched to a gene: 4. The germline CDR1 and CDR2 sequences are SGDLS and YYNGEE. The CDR3 contains 14 residues. CDR3 DNA: TGTGCCAGCAGCGCAGGACTAGCGAGCAATGAGCAGTTCTTC. It is translated as CASSAGLASNEQFF.

V is TRBV10-3 and J is TRBJ1-1; the D gene is possibly TRBD1 (5 bases). The CDR3 length is 13 residues. Trimming cost V 10 bases and J 4 bases, with 16 bases left between them. Germline CDR1 reads ENHRY; CDR2 reads SYGVKD. In DNA form, the CDR3 reads TGTGCCACCGCGTATGGGGGGGGCACTGAAGCTTTCTTT. Translated: CATAYGGGTEAFF.

The count of this clone is one. The chain uses TRBV5-1 and TRBJ2-4; 8 nucleotides agree with TRBD2. Germline lookup yields CDR1 SGHRS and CDR2 YFSETQ. The V segment lost 4 bases and the J segment 4 bases; nucleotides outside the gene matches: 4. The CDR3 spans 14 residues. Written as DNA, the CDR3 is TGCGCCAGCAGCCCGCGGGGGGATAAAAACATTCAGTACTTC. It specifies CASSPRGDKNIQYF.

The chain recombines TRBV7-3 with TRBJ1-4; 8 bases map to TRBD1. This CDR3 is built from 13 residues. Germline-derived CDR1 and CDR2 are SGHTA and FQGTGA. The junction had 4 bases not matched to a gene; V was cut back by 5 bases and J by 8 bases. DNA for the CDR3: TGTGCCAGCAGCAGAGGACAGGGAGAAAAACTGTTTTTT. This translates into CASSRGQGEKLFF.

This rearrangement joins TRBV7-8 to TRBJ2-2; 9 positions agree with TRBD1. Germline V gene data show CDR1 as SGHVS and CDR2 as FQNEAQ. After removal of 7 bases from V and 4 bases from J, the junction contained 7 bases not matched to a gene. CDR3 size: 15 residues. The DNA for the CDR3 is TGTGCCAGCAACATCCGGGACAGGGCCACCGGGGAGCTGTTTTTT. Amino acids: CASNIRDRATGELFF.

This chain links TRBV5-8 with TRBJ2-7; 13 bases agree with TRBD2. Trimming at V came to 2 bases and at J to 5 bases, leaving 16 bases not matched to a gene. This CDR3 is built from 19 residues. Per germline, CDR1 SGHTS and CDR2 YDEGEE. CDR3 nucleotide sequence: TGTGCCAGCAGCTTATCCGGGACTAGCGGGAACCCCCTTCCCGACGAGCAGTACTTC. Its protein is CASSLSGTSGNPLPDEQYF.

The chain has TRBV15 and TRBJ1-5; a weak D match, TRBD1 (5 bases). Germline-derived CDR1 and CDR2 are LNHNV and YYDKDF (reference sequence). V was shortened by 8 bases and J by 5 bases, with 13 bases between the two germline ends. This CDR3 has 13 residues. In DNA form, the CDR3 reads TGTGCCACCCAAGTTACAGGATATCAGCCCCAGCATTTT. Amino acid sequence: CATQVTGYQPQHF.

This clone has a single count. This chain links TRBV5-4 with TRBJ1-1, with 11 positions matching TRBD1. The V segment lost 4 bases and the J segment 7 bases; nucleotides outside the gene matches: 9. This CDR3 has 15 residues. In germline, CDR1 is SGHNT, CDR2 YYREEE (reference sequence). The CDR3: CASSPDRGQYGEAFF. In DNA, the CDR3 is TGTGCCAGCAGCCCGGACAGGGGGCAGTATGGTGAAGCTTTCTTT. The entire variable domain, with the rest obtained from reference TRBV5-4 and TRBJ1-1, is as follows: ETGVTQSPTHLIKTRGQQVTLRCSSQSGHNTVSWYQQALGQGPQFIFQYYREEENGRGNFPPRFSGLQFPNYSSELNVNALELDDSALYLCASSPDRGQYGEAFFGQGTRLTVV.

V and J are TRBV15 and TRBJ1-4; D is unresolved. Germline CDR1 and CDR2: LNHNV and YYDKDF (reference sequence). V was shortened by 8 bases and J by 4 bases, with 8 bases between the two germline ends. The CDR3 consists of 12 residues. The CDR3 is CATRQNNEKLFF. CDR3 bases: TGTGCCACCCGGCAGAATAATGAAAAACTGTTTTTT.

This clone was detected once. The chain uses TRBV5-1 and TRBJ2-2, with 9 bases lining up with TRBD2. The CDR3 contains 15 residues. In germline, CDR1 is SGHRS, CDR2 YFSETQ. J was trimmed by 3 bases and V by 2 bases; bases with no gene match: 2. CDR3 protein: CASSFIAGDTGELFF. The CDR3 nucleotides read TGCGCCAGCAGCTTTATAGCGGGAGACACCGGGGAGCTGTTTTTT.